This T cell receptor beta chain was captured by sequencing in a study of beta chain features in type 1 diabetes. Study observations and caveats: PCR could preferentially amplify shorter templates, alike in patients and controls. All four CD4+ subsets from Type 1 diabetes patients carried moderately but significantly shorter TCRB CDR3s.

About this clone itself: What it binds is not known.

Reverse transcription of all isolated RNA meant that expressed TCRB transcripts were sequenced. Approximately 3.7 million reads per sample on average were obtained from naive, central memory and regulatory T cell samples. This table comes from immunoSEQ multiplex PCR, and its TCRdb copy is limited to in-frame clones, with some not included. The sample yields about 620,000 clones, roughly 16% seen once. Via the markers CD45RO/CCR7/CD25/CD127/CD95/CD27, stem cell-like memory, regulatory, central memory and naive CD4+ cells were sorted. The CDR3 sequence is 13 residues long. Looked up from germline, CDR1 is SGHTA and CDR2 is FQGNSA. V was shortened by 3 bases and J by 9 bases, with 12 bases between the two germline ends.

This TCR derives from a man aged 18 to 35 in good health. The chain links TRBV7-2 to TRBJ2-4; possible D gene TRBD1, 5 bases. The sample was naive CD4+ T cells from blood. The CDR3 DNA reads TGTGCCAGCAGCTTGAAGGGGCATGGCATTCAGTACTTC. Its protein product is CASSLKGHGIQYF.